The clone carrying this T cell receptor (beta chain) was seen a single time. What it binds is not known. The CDR3 length is 16 residues. V lost 6 bases to trimming and J lost 1 base, with 16 bases between them. TCRdb's table, derived via immunoSEQ multiplex PCR, lists solely in-frame clones and lacks some. The sample holds about 15,000 clones; around 80% are singletons and the top ten take around 37%. The source of the sample is a study of PD-1 blockade in classical Hodgkin lymphoma. Study background: Nivolumab dosing for patients was 3 mg/kg, administered intravenously every 2 weeks. Study-level results: After ASCT, patients who started nivolumab under 1 year later were excluded. Baseline diversity in complete responders resembled that of newly diagnosed patients.

Every patient relapsed after autologous stem cell transplantation, and brentuximab vedotin exposure varied. Responses achieved at best were complete response, partial response or progressive disease. The sequencing here drew on peripheral blood mononuclear cells (PBMCs), taken before the second cycle of nivolumab. The TCR comes from a human donor with classical Hodgkin lymphoma. The chain recombines TRBV23-1 with TRBJ1-5; a weak D match, TRBD1 (5 bases). TRBV23-1 is an open reading frame whose function is uncertain. The CDR3: CASSRTGLLSNQPQHF. CDR3 DNA: TGCGCCAGCAGCCGAACGGGACTCCTGAGCAATCAGCCCCAGCATTTT.